The 17 T cell receptor beta chains given below trace back to one sample, sequenced in a study of long-term antiretroviral therapy in people with HIV. Running of the v3.0 immunoSEQ assay took place at survey level. Produced via immunoSEQ multiplex PCR; TCRdb's table is partial and in-frame only. Among about 36,000 clones listed, approximately 80% were seen once. Here the sequenced sample was unsorted PBMCs, taken 0.6 years after starting antiretroviral therapy. These receptors were collected from a man between 18 and 35 years old with HIV.

The rearrangement links TRBV28 to TRBJ2-3, with 14 bases identical to TRBD2. Germline CDR1 MDHEN, CDR2 SYDVKM. After removal of 5 bases from V and 3 bases from J, the junction contained 10 bases not matched to a gene. This CDR3 region has 18 residues. The CDR3 DNA sequence: TGTGCCAGCAGTCGTAGAACCGGGACTAGCGGGAGAACAGATACGCAGTATTTT. Amino acid sequence: CASSRRTGTSGRTDTQYF.

The chain joins TRBV4-3 to TRBJ2-3; 8 nucleotides line up with TRBD1. Germline CDR1 is LGHNA and CDR2 is YSLEER. V was pared by 0 bases and J by 6 bases, with 5 bases of the junction left unmatched. The CDR3 contains 15 residues. The CDR3 is CASSQDARQGDTQYF. The CDR3 DNA follows: TGCGCCAGCAGCCAAGATGCTAGACAGGGGGATACGCAGTATTTT.

The J gene is TRBJ2-2, the V gene TRBV12-1; TRBD2 is taken as the D call from the table, unchecked against the DNA. TRBV12-1 is deemed a pseudogene. This CDR3 has 18 amino acids. This CDR3 reads CASSCRLSLGLTTGELFF. The CDR3 region has the DNA TGTGCCAGCAGCTGTCGCCTGTCCCTGGGACTCACCACCGGGGAGCTGTTTTTT.

This clone was counted a single time. The chain has TRBV11-3 and TRBJ2-5; perhaps TRBD1 as D (6 bases). The CDR3 runs to 13 residues. Germline-derived CDR1 and CDR2 are SGHNT and YENEEA. The V gene lost 0 bases and the J gene lost 4 bases, with 6 bases spanning the gap. CDR3 nucleotides: TGTGCCAGCAGCTTAGAAGGGGGAGAGACCCAGTACTTC. Residues: CASSLEGGETQYF.

J is TRBJ1-4 and V is TRBV4-1; no definite D call. Germline V gives CDR1 MGHRA, CDR2 YSYEKL. This CDR3 comprises 16 residues. The V end was cut by 0 bases, the J end by 3 bases, with 11 bases between. CDR3 residues: CASSQDPTAANEKLFF. The CDR3 nucleotides are TGCGCCAGCAGCCAAGACCCGACTGCGGCTAATGAAAAACTGTTTTTT.

This clone was seen once. The CDR3 DNA sequence: TGTGCCAGCAGTGAAAGCGGTTGGGAGCTACTGTACTTC. Protein product: CASSESGWELLYF. V and J are TRBV6-1 and TRBJ2-7, with D maybe TRBD2 (5 bases). Germline V gives CDR1 MNHNS, CDR2 SASEGT. The CDR3 consists of 13 residues. V was shortened by 2 bases and J by 12 bases, with 17 bases between the two germline ends.

The chain is built from TRBV7-2 and TRBJ1-1; D unclear. CDR1 SGHTA and CDR2 FQGNSA come from the germline V gene. The germline V and J ends were trimmed by 1 base and 2 bases, with 11 bases remaining between them. The CDR3 covers 15 residues. The CDR3: CASSLERVRNTEAFF. As DNA, the CDR3 is TGTGCCAGCAGCTTAGAGAGGGTCAGAAACACTGAAGCTTTCTTT.

In this sample, this clone is medium-sized. V usage is TRBV7-2 and J usage is TRBJ2-1, with D unclear. The ends were cut back, 2 bases at V and 8 bases at J, with 4 bases in the middle. This CDR3 region has 11 residues. The V gene's germline CDR1 is SGHTA and CDR2 FQGNSA. The chain's CDR3 is CASSLNDEQFF. As DNA, the CDR3 is TGTGCCAGCAGCTTAAACGATGAGCAGTTCTTC.

V is TRBV28 and J is TRBJ2-7, with 7 bases identical to TRBD2. CDR1 and CDR2 (germline): MDHEN, SYDVKM. This CDR3 has 15 residues. The V gene end was trimmed by 1 base and the J gene end by 5 bases; junction bases not matched to a gene: 8. For the CDR3, the DNA is TGTGCCAGCAGTTTATTGACGGGGGGTCTCGACGAGCAGTACTTC. It yields the protein CASSLLTGGLDEQYF.

This rearrangement joins TRBV7-6 to TRBJ2-7; 14 bases are shared with TRBD2. This CDR3 comprises 14 residues. The germline V gene encodes CDR1 SGHVS and CDR2 FNYEAQ. V shed 5 bases and J 5 bases; nucleotides not matched to a gene: 2. The DNA of the CDR3 is TGTGCCAGCAGCGTGGGACTAGCGGGAGACGAGCAGTACTTC. This encodes CASSVGLAGDEQYF.

J is TRBJ1-2 and V is TRBV7-9; D possibly corresponds to TRBD1 (5 bases). This CDR3 region has 15 residues. The germline gives CDR1 SEHNR, CDR2 FQNEAQ (reference sequence). V was cut by 0 bases and J by 2 bases, with 10 bases left in between. CDR3: CASSLAGRTNYGYTF. DNA for the CDR3: TGTGCCAGCAGCTTAGCGGGACGGACGAACTATGGCTACACCTTC. The full variable domain, completed using reference TRBV7-9 and TRBJ1-2, is DTGVSQNPRHKITKRGQNVTFRCDPISEHNRLYWYRQTLGQGPEFLTYFQNEAQLEKSRLLSDRFSAERPKGSFSTLEIQRTEQGDSAMYLCASSLAGRTNYGYTFGSGTRLTVV.

This chain uses TRBV6-1 with TRBJ2-7; D not certain. Trimming took off 2 bases at V and 0 bases at J, with 8 bases between the two ends. The CDR3 loop spans 14 amino acids. Germline V gene lookup returns CDR1 MNHNS and CDR2 SASEGT. CDR3 amino acids: CASSEYDTSYEQYF. Written as DNA, the CDR3 is TGTGCCAGCAGTGAATACGACACCTCCTACGAGCAGTACTTC.

The CDR3 here is CASTPTGGSYNEQFF. In DNA form, the CDR3 reads TGCGCCAGCACACCGACAGGCGGTTCCTACAATGAGCAGTTCTTC. V gene TRBV5-1 combines with J gene TRBJ2-1; the D gene is possibly TRBD1 (6 bases). The CDR3 totals 15 residues. Germline assignment: CDR1 SGHRS and CDR2 YFSETQ. The ends were cut back, 6 bases at V and 1 base at J, with 14 bases in the middle.

The V gene is TRBV6-6, the J gene TRBJ1-5, with TRBD1 as a possible D gene (5 bases). The CDR3 runs 12 residues. V was trimmed by 6 bases and J by 10 bases, leaving 13 bases between them. CDR1 and CDR2 (germline): MNHNY, SVGAGI (reference sequence). The CDR3 nucleotides are TGTGCCAGCAGGACTACTACAGGTCCCCAGCATTTT. It codes for CASRTTTGPQHF.

V is TRBV2 and J is TRBJ2-7; D gene ambiguous. The CDR3 has 14 amino acids. Trimming removed 0 bases from V and 2 bases from J, with 8 bases in between. Germline assignment: CDR1 SNHLY and CDR2 FYNNEI. The CDR3 DNA reads TGTGCCAGCAGTGAAGCGGTGGGTACCTACGAGCAGTACTTC. Amino acid sequence: CASSEAVGTYEQYF.

This chain links TRBV27 with TRBJ2-2; D is uncertain. Germline V gives CDR1 MNHEY, CDR2 SMNVEV (reference sequence). Trimming removed 10 bases at V and 8 bases at J, with 17 bases between. This CDR3 contains 13 residues. CDR3 residues: CATSPTAQGELFF. The CDR3 DNA follows: TGTGCCACCAGCCCGACCGCCCAAGGGGAGCTGTTTTTT.

V usage is TRBV5-1 and J usage is TRBJ2-1; 9 bases are a match to TRBD2. CDR1 and CDR2 from the germline V gene are SGHRS and YFSETQ. CDR3 length equals 15 residues. With 0 bases clipped from V and 7 bases from J, the junction kept 5 bases outside the gene matches. This CDR3 is CASSLGGRAVNEQFF. CDR3 nucleotide sequence: TGCGCCAGCAGCTTGGGCGGGAGGGCCGTTAATGAGCAGTTCTTC.